This record looks at one T cell receptor beta chain sequence and its context. Its antigen is currently unknown. The data originate from a study of Ad26.COV2.S vaccination and SARS-CoV-2 variants. Study overall: Enrolled in COV1001, the donor was in the Ad26.COV2.S trial arm, which received the vaccine. Broader study findings: Higher spike-specific TCR breadth was found in vaccine recipients than in placebo recipients. Responses of spike-specific T cells (both CD8+ and CD4+) reportedly showed substantial breadth after vaccination.

This sample's treatment: around 19 received Ad26.COV2.S at low or high dose, single or two shots; five or six received placebo; per-sample allocation not given. Samples analyzed were those drawn on day 63 after the first vaccine or placebo injection. In Boston, an adult donor aged 18-55 years took part. Germline V gene data show CDR1 as MGHRA and CDR2 as YSYEKL. The CDR3 has 16 residues. Trimming at V came to 4 bases and at J to 2 bases, leaving 9 bases not matched to a gene. The assay was immunoSEQ multiplex PCR, and TCRdb's table has in-frame clones only and misses some. This sample carries hundreds of thousands of clones, roughly 84% of them seen once, and the ten largest clones take about 3%.

The clonotype comes from a person between 18 and 65 years old who received the Ad26.COV2.S COVID-19 vaccine or a placebo. The sample was peripheral blood, taken in a trial of Ad26.COV2.S vaccine versus placebo. The chain links TRBV4-1 to TRBJ2-3, with 7 bases matching TRBD1. CDR3 region: CASSRSTGYITDTQYF. The CDR3 region has the DNA TGCGCCAGCAGCCGTTCGACAGGGTACATCACAGATACGCAGTATTTT.